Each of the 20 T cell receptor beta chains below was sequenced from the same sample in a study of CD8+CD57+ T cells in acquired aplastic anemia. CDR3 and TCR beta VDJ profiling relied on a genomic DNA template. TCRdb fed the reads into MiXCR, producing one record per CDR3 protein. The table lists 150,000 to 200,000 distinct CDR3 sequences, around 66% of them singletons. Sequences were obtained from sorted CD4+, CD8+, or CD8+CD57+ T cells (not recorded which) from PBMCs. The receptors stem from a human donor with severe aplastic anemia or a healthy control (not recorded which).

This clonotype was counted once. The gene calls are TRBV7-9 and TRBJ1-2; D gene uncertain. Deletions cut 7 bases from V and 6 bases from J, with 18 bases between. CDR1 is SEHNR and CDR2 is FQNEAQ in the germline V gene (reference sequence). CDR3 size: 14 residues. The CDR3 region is CASTLSARTDGYTF. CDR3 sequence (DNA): TGTGCCAGCACCCTATCTGCCCGGACGGATGGCTACACCTTC. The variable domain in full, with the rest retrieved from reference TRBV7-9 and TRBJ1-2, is DTGVSQNPRHKITKRGQNVTFRCDPISEHNRLYWYRQTLGQGPEFLTYFQNEAQLEKSRLLSDRFSAERPKGSFSTLEIQRTEQGDSAMYLCASTLSARTDGYTFGSGTRLTVV.

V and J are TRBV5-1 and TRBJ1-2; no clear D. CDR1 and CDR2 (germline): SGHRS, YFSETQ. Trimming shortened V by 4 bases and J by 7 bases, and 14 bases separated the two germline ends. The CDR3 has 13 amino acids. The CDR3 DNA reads TGCGCCAGCAGCCTGACCGGGGAGCTTGGCTACACCTTC. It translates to CASSLTGELGYTF.

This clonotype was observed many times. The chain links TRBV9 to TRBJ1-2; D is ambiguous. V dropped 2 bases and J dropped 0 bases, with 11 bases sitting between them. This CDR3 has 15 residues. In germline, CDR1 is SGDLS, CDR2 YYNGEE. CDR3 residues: CASSVMAAPNYGYTF. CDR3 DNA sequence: TGTGCCAGCAGCGTCATGGCCGCTCCTAACTATGGCTACACCTTC.

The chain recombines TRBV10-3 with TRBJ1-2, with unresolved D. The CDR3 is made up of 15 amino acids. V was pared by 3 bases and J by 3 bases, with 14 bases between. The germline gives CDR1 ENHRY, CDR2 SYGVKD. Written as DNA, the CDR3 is TGTGCCATCAGTGATATGGCAGGAGAGTACTATGGCTACACCTTC. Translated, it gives CAISDMAGEYYGYTF.

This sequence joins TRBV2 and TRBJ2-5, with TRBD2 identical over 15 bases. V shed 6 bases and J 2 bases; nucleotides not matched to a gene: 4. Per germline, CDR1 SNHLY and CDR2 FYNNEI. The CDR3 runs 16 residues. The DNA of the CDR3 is TGTGCCAGCAGCATGGGACTAGCGGGAGGTCAAGAGACCCAGTACTTC. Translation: CASSMGLAGGQETQYF.

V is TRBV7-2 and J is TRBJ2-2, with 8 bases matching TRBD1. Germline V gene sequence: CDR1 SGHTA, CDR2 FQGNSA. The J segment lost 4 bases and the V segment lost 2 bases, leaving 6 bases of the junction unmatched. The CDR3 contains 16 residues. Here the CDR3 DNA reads TGTGCCAGCAGCTTAATGGGGACAGGCTCCACCGGGGAGCTGTTTTTT. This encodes CASSLMGTGSTGELFF. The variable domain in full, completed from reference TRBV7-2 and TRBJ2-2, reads GAGVSQSPSNKVTEKGKDVELRCDPISGHTALYWYRQSLGQGLEFLIYFQGNSAPDKSGLPSDRFSAERTGGSVSTLTIQRTQQEDSAVYLCASSLMGTGSTGELFFGEGSRLTVL.

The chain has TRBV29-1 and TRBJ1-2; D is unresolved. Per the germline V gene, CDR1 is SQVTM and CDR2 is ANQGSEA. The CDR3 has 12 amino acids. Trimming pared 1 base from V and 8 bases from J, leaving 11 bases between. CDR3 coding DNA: TGCAGCGTTGAAGGGAGGTGGGCGGGCTACACCTTC. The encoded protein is CSVEGRWAGYTF.

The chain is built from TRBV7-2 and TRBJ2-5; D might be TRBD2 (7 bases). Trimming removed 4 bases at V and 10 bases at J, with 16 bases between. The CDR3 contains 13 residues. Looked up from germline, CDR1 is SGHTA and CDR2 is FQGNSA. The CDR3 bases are TGTGCCAGCAGCTCAATAGGGGGGGCGAACCAGTACTTC. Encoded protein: CASSSIGGANQYF.

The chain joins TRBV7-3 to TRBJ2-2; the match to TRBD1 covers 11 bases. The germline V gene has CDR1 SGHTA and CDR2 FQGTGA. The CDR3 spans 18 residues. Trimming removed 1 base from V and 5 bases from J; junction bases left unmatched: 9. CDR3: CASSLIARDRGRTGELFF. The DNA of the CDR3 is TGTGCCAGCAGCTTAATAGCTCGGGACAGGGGGAGGACCGGGGAGCTGTTTTTT. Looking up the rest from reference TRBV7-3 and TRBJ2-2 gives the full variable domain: GAGVSQTPSNKVTEKGKYVELRCDPISGHTALYWYRQSLGQGPEFLIYFQGTGAADDSGLPNDRFFAVRPEGSVSTLKIQRTERGDSAVYLCASSLIARDRGRTGELFFGEGSRLTVL.

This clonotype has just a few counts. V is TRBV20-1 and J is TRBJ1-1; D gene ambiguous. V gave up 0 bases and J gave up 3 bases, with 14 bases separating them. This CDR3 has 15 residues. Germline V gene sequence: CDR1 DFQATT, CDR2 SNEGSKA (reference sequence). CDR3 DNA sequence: TGCAGTGCTAGAGATTTAGGCAGGACCCACACTGAAGCTTTCTTT. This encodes CSARDLGRTHTEAFF.

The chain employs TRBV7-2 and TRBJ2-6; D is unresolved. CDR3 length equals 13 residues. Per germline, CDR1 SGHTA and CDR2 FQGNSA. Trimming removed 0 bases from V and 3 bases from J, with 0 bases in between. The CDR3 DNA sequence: TGTGCCAGCAGCTTAGCTGGGGCCAACGTCCTGACTTTC. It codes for CASSLAGANVLTF. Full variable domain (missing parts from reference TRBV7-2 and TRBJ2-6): GAGVSQSPSNKVTEKGKDVELRCDPISGHTALYWYRQSLGQGLEFLIYFQGNSAPDKSGLPSDRFSAERTGGSVSTLTIQRTQQEDSAVYLCASSLAGANVLTFGAGSRLTVL.

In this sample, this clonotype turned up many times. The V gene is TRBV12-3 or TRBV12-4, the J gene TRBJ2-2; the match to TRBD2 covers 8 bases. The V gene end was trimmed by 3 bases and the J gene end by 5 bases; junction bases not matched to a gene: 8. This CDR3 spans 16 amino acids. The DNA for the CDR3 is TGTGCCAGCAGTTTCCCGGGGGGGCGACAGACCGGGGAGCTGTTTTTT. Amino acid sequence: CASSFPGGRQTGELFF.

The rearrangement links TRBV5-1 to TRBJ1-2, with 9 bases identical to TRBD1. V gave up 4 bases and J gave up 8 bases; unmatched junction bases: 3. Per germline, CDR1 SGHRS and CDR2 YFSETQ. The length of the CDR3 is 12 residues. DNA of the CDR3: TGCGCCAGCAGCACGGGGACAGGGGGCTACACCTTC. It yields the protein CASSTGTGGYTF. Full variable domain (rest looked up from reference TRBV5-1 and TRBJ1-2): KAGVTQTPRYLIKTRGQQVTLSCSPISGHRSVSWYQQTPGQGLQFLFEYFSETQRNKGNFPGRFSGRQFSNSRSEMNVSTLELGDSALYLCASSTGTGGYTFGSGTRLTVV.

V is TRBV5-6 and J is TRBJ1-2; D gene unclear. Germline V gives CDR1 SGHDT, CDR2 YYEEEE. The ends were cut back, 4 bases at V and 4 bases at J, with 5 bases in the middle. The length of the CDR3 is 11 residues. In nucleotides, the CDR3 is TGTGCCAGCAGCATAGCCTATGGCTACACCTTC. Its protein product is CASSIAYGYTF.

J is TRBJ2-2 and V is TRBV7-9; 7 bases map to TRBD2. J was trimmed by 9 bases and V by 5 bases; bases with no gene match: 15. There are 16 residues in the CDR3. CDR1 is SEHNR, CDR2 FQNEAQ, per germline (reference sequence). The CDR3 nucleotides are TGTGCCAGCAGCCCACCTTTTGTGACTAGCAACTGGGAGCTGTTTTTT. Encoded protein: CASSPPFVTSNWELFF.

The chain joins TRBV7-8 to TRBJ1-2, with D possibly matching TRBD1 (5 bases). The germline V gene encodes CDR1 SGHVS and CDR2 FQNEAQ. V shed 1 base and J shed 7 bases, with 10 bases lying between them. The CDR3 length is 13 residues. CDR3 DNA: TGTGCCAGCAGCTTAGTAGGGGCGGTTGGCTACACCTTC. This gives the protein CASSLVGAVGYTF.

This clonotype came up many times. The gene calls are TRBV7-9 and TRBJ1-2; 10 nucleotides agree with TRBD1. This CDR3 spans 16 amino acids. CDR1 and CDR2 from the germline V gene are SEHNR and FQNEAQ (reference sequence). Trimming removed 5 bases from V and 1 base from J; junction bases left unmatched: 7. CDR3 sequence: CASSIRTGGNNYGYTF. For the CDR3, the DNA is TGTGCCAGCAGCATCCGGACAGGGGGAAATAACTATGGCTACACCTTC.

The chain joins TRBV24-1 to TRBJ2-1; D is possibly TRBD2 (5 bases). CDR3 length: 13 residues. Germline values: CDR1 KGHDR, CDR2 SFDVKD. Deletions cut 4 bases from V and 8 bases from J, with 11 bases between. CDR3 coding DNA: TGTGCCACCAGTGACTCTACTAGGCATGAGCAGTTCTTC. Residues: CATSDSTRHEQFF.

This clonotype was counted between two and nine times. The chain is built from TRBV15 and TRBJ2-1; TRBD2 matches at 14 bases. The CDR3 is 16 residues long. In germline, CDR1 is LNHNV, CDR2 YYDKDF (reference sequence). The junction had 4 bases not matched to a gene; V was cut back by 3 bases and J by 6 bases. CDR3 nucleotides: TGTGCCACCAGCAGGGGGACTAGCGGGGGACTCAATGAGCAGTTCTTC. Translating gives CATSRGTSGGLNEQFF.

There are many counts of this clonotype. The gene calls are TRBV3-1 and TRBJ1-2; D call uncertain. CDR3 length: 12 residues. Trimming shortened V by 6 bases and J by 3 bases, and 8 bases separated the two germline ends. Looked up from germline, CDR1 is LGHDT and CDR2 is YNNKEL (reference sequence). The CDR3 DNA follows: TGTGCCAGCAGGGGCCTCCACTATGGCTACACCTTC. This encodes CASRGLHYGYTF.